Listed below are T cell receptor beta chains from one sample, sequenced in a study of identical twins. TCRdb recomputed calls from the 5' RACE reads with MiXCR, one row per CDR3 protein. The sample has 570,000 or so distinct CDR3 sequences, around a tenth seen once; the top ten hold under 3.5%. This sample also appeared in a second study, on yellow fever vaccine responses in identical twins.

The sample comprised PBMCs. The receptors were gathered from a woman under 30 in good health. Each CDR3 is given with its conserved first and last residue. A D gene is named only where the DNA matches it firmly. Some rows have no size entry. The others give once, few or many, or a class for an expanded clone.

v_gene,j_gene,d_gene,abundance,CDR3nt,CDR3aa
TRBV7-9,TRBJ2-5,TRBD2,many,TGTGCCAGCAGCACTAGCGTAGAGACCCAGTACTTC,CASSTSVETQYF
TRBV5-5,TRBJ2-1,TRBD2,many,TGTGCCAGCAGCCGCCAACTAGCGGGACGTTACAATGAGCAGTTCTTC,CASSRQLAGRYNEQFF
TRBV5-1,TRBJ2-5,.,few,TGCGCCAGCAGCTGGGAGAGGAAAGAGACCCAGTACTTC,CASSWERKETQYF
TRBV7-9,TRBJ2-1,.,many,TGTGCCAGCAGCCAAGACCTCCATCCTGAGCAGTTCTTC,CASSQDLHPEQFF
TRBV4-3,TRBJ2-7,TRBD2,many,TGCGCCAGCAGCCATAGCGGGAGCCACGAGCAGTACTTC,CASSHSGSHEQYF
TRBV3-1,TRBJ1-1,.,many,TGTGCCAGCAGGCTCGGGGCGAACACTGAAGCTTTCTTT,CASRLGANTEAFF
TRBV3-1,TRBJ2-3,.,many,TGTGCCAGCAGCCCTTCCCGGACGGAGACAGATACGCAGTATTTT,CASSPSRTETDTQYF
TRBV29-1,TRBJ2-1,TRBD2,many,TGCAGCGCCCCCGCGGGAACTAGCGGGGGGATATCCTACAATGAGCAGTTCTTC,CSAPAGTSGGISYNEQFF
TRBV29-1,TRBJ2-1,.,.,TGCAGCGTTGACAGCTGGAGCTCCTACAATGAGCAGTTCTTC,CSVDSWSSYNEQFF
TRBV5-1,TRBJ2-7,.,many,TGCGCCAGCAGCTTGGAGGTGGGAGCCTACGAGCAGTACTTC,CASSLEVGAYEQYF
TRBV7-9,TRBJ2-7,TRBD2,few,TGTGCAAGCAGCCAAAACTTTAAGCGGGAGAGCTCCTACGAGCAGTACTTC,CASSQNFKRESSYEQYF
TRBV27,TRBJ2-1,.,many,TGTGCCAGCAGTCTCACATTAGCGAAAAGCTCCTACAATGAGCAGTTCTTC,CASSLTLAKSSYNEQFF
TRBV12-3/TRBV12-4,TRBJ1-1,.,few,TGTGCCAGCAGAAGTTCCTCAGGGAGTTTACAAGCTTTCTTT,CASRSSSGSLQAFF
TRBV6-1,TRBJ2-4,TRBD1,many,TGTGCCAGCAGCCCCCTGGGACAGGGGCCCCGAAACATTCAGTACTTC,CASSPLGQGPRNIQYF
TRBV12-3/TRBV12-4,TRBJ1-5,.,many,TGTGCCAGCAGCTATGCTTCCTCTGATCAGCCCCAGCATTTT,CASSYASSDQPQHF
TRBV4-2,TRBJ2-7,.,.,TGTGCCAGCAGCCAAGAAAGAAGCGGTGACTCCTACGAGCAGTACTTC,CASSQERSGDSYEQYF
TRBV27,TRBJ2-7,.,many,TGTGCCAGCAGCCAAGGAGGGGATACCTACGAGCAGTACTTC,CASSQGGDTYEQYF
TRBV29-1,TRBJ2-7,TRBD1,.,TGCAGCGTTGAAGGGACAGGCAGTTTATCATACGAGCAGTACTTC,CSVEGTGSLSYEQYF
TRBV7-9,TRBJ2-1,TRBD1,few,TGTGCCAGCAGCTTAGGGACAGGGTATTCCAATGAGCAGTTCTTC,CASSLGTGYSNEQFF
TRBV7-9,TRBJ2-7,.,.,TGTGCCAGCAGCTTGGACGGCCTTAGCTCCTACGAGCAGTACTTC,CASSLDGLSSYEQYF
TRBV11-1,TRBJ2-1,TRBD1,few,TGTGCCAGCAGCGCAATCACAGGGGGCTTGCAGTTCTTC,CASSAITGGLQFF
TRBV5-5,TRBJ2-1,TRBD1,.,TGTGCCAGCAGCTGGCCTAGACAGGGCCACAATGAGCAGTTCTTC,CASSWPRQGHNEQFF
TRBV7-6,TRBJ2-1,.,few,TGTGCCAGCAGCTTAGAACAGGAGTCCAATGAGCAGTTCTTC,CASSLEQESNEQFF
TRBV7-2,TRBJ2-7,TRBD2,many,TGTGCCAGCAGCTTAGTCGTTAGTGCTAGCGGCTACGAGCAGTACTTC,CASSLVVSASGYEQYF
TRBV28,TRBJ2-1,.,few,TGTGCCAGCAGTTTCGCAGGGATGGGGTATGAGCAGTTCTTC,CASSFAGMGYEQFF
TRBV7-8,TRBJ2-2,.,few,TGTGCCAGCAGCTTAGCCGGGGGGCTCAACACCGGGGAGCTGTTTTTT,CASSLAGGLNTGELFF
TRBV7-9,TRBJ2-3,.,many,TGTGCCAGCAGCTCCCGAGCGGAACTCACAGATACGCAGTATTTT,CASSSRAELTDTQYF
TRBV12-3/TRBV12-4,TRBJ2-7,.,few,TGTGCCAGCAGTCCCGGGGCTATCTCCACCTACGAGCAGTACTTC,CASSPGAISTYEQYF
TRBV4-3,TRBJ2-7,.,many,TGCGCCAGCAGCCAGAAGACCGGAGGATACGAGCAGTACTTC,CASSQKTGGYEQYF
TRBV11-2,TRBJ2-3,.,.,TGTGCCAGCAGCCCAGGAGGGGGCAGAATCCCCTCAGATACGCAGTATTTT,CASSPGGGRIPSDTQYF
TRBV4-2,TRBJ2-7,TRBD2,.,TGTGCCAGCAGCCAAATTCTAGCGGGGGGGTCCTACGAGCAGTACTTC,CASSQILAGGSYEQYF
TRBV5-1,TRBJ1-3,.,.,TGCGCCAGCAGCTCGGGGGGTCCCGGAAACACCATATATTTT,CASSSGGPGNTIYF
TRBV2,TRBJ1-2,TRBD1,few,TGTGCCACCCCCAGGGGGACAGGGGGTGGAGGAAACTATGGCTACACCTTC,CATPRGTGGGGNYGYTF
TRBV12-3/TRBV12-4,TRBJ2-1,TRBD2,.,TGTGCCAGCAGTTTCGAGCGGGAGGACCCCTTGGGCGAGCAGTTCTTC,CASSFEREDPLGEQFF
TRBV12-3/TRBV12-4,TRBJ2-5,TRBD1,few,TGTGCCAGCAGTTCCGGGACAGAGGTGGAGACCCAGTACTTC,CASSSGTEVETQYF
TRBV24-1,TRBJ2-7,TRBD2,many,TGTGCCACCAGTGATATGGGCAGCGGGAGTGTTTACGAGCAGTACTTC,CATSDMGSGSVYEQYF
TRBV9,TRBJ2-1,TRBD1,many,TGTGCCAGCAGCCCTAGGACAGGGGGCACATCCTACAATGAGCAGTTCTTC,CASSPRTGGTSYNEQFF
TRBV10-3,TRBJ2-5,.,many,TGTGCCATCAGTGAGATCCAAGAGACCCAGTACTTC,CAISEIQETQYF
TRBV12-3/TRBV12-4,TRBJ2-2,TRBD1,.,TGTGCCAGCGGACCGGACAGGGGAGGCACCGGGGAGCTGTTTTTT,CASGPDRGGTGELFF
TRBV4-3,TRBJ2-2,TRBD2,.,TGCGCCAGCAGCCTGAGAGTAGCTAGCGGGGTTAACACCGGGGAGCTGTTTTTT,CASSLRVASGVNTGELFF
TRBV2,TRBJ2-2,TRBD2,.,TGTGCCAGTTTGCGGGAGTATTTAGCCGGGGAGCTGTTTTTT,CASLREYLAGELFF
TRBV7-9,TRBJ2-5,.,many,TGTGCCAGCAGCTTAGGGCGCGATAGGCCGAGCCAAGAGACCCAGTACTTC,CASSLGRDRPSQETQYF
TRBV7-2,TRBJ2-3,.,.,TGTGCCAGCAGCTTAGTGACGGGACCTTTCACAGATACGCAGTATTTT,CASSLVTGPFTDTQYF
TRBV27,TRBJ2-7,TRBD2,few,TGTGCCAGCAGGGACGGGACTAGCGGCTACGAGCAGTACTTC,CASRDGTSGYEQYF
TRBV5-6,TRBJ2-2,.,many,TGTGCCAGCAGCTTGGTGGGGCGGAACACCGGGGAGCTGTTTTTT,CASSLVGRNTGELFF
TRBV13,TRBJ2-7,TRBD2,.,TGTGCCAGCAGCCCCCGGGGAGCGGGAGGGCCCCTCGAGCAGTACTTC,CASSPRGAGGPLEQYF
TRBV7-2,TRBJ2-6,.,few,TGTGCCAGCAGCCCCCGGCGTGAGTTCGGGGCCAACGTCCTGACTTTC,CASSPRREFGANVLTF
TRBV10-3,TRBJ2-2,.,many,TGTGCCATCAGGGGACCGAACACCGGGGAGCTGTTTTTT,CAIRGPNTGELFF
TRBV3-1,TRBJ2-1,.,many,TGTGCCAGCAGCCAAGAAAGGACTTCCTACAATGAGCAGTTCTTC,CASSQERTSYNEQFF
TRBV10-3,TRBJ2-7,TRBD1,many,TGTGCCATCAGTGAACCCTACCCAGACAGGGTCGATCCCTACGAGCAGTACTTC,CAISEPYPDRVDPYEQYF
TRBV7-9,TRBJ2-3,.,many,TGTGCCAGTCTCTGGGACATCATGACAGATACGCAGTATTTT,CASLWDIMTDTQYF
TRBV20-1,TRBJ2-7,.,.,TGCAGTGCTAGAGGGTACCCCGGGACAAACGTACCTGTAGGGGACGAGCAGTACTTC,CSARGYPGTNVPVGDEQYF
TRBV18,TRBJ1-1,TRBD1,.,TGTGCCAGCTCACCACGGGACAGGTCAAACACTGAAGCTTTCTTT,CASSPRDRSNTEAFF
TRBV5-1,TRBJ2-1,TRBD2,few,TGCGCCAGCAGCAAAACCTTAGCGGGAGAGTACAATGAGCAGTTCTTC,CASSKTLAGEYNEQFF
TRBV25-1,TRBJ2-3,.,.,TGTGCCAGCAGTGAGCCAGTACTAACCGGCACAGATACGCAGTATTTT,CASSEPVLTGTDTQYF
TRBV5-4,TRBJ2-5,TRBD1,once,TGTGCCAGCAGCGGTACAGGGGTTAGAGAGACCCAGTACTTC,CASSGTGVRETQYF
TRBV7-2,TRBJ2-7,TRBD2,.,TGTGCCAGCAGCTTAGCTTTGCGGGGGGACTCCCACGAGCAGTACTTC,CASSLALRGDSHEQYF
TRBV20-1,TRBJ2-5,.,many,TGCAGTGCTAGACGTCTCCCGGAGGAGACCCAGTACTTC,CSARRLPEETQYF
TRBV7-9,TRBJ2-7,TRBD1,few,TGTGCCAGCAGCTTACAGGGGGAACAGGTCGAGCAGTACTTC,CASSLQGEQVEQYF